The clone carrying this T cell receptor (beta chain) came up a few times. Antigen: not known. Time point defined: pre-sensitization, week 0. As for treatment: therapeutic diphenylcyclopropenone sensitization with weekly scalp DPC. Trimming left V 2 bases short and J 2 bases short, with 17 bases between. The CDR3 sequence is 17 residues long. This specimen comes from a study of human T cells and chemical hapten exposure. Study details: How much TCR each sample yielded varied, mostly because pooled library volumes differed slightly.

Notes on the study in general: TCRs above 1 in 1000 frequency did not change with DPC sensitization.

The library labeled individual cDNA molecules by adding unique molecular identifiers to them. TCRdb re-analysed the RACE reads in MiXCR, keeping a single row per CDR3 protein. The data hold about 180,000 distinct CDR3 sequences, with nearly 30% observed a single time. The clonotype originates from a woman aged 30 to 39 with alopecia areata. Some clones in this sample may be carry-over from other donors' samples. The rearrangement uses TRBV12-3 or TRBV12-4 and TRBJ2-3; unclear D gene. The input for sequencing was whole blood, taken in connection with sensitization to the hapten diphenylcyclopropenone (DPC). The chain's CDR3 is CASSLPGRPGPTDTQYF. The CDR3 nucleotides read TGTGCCAGCAGTTTACCTGGGCGGCCCGGACCCACAGATACGCAGTATTTT.